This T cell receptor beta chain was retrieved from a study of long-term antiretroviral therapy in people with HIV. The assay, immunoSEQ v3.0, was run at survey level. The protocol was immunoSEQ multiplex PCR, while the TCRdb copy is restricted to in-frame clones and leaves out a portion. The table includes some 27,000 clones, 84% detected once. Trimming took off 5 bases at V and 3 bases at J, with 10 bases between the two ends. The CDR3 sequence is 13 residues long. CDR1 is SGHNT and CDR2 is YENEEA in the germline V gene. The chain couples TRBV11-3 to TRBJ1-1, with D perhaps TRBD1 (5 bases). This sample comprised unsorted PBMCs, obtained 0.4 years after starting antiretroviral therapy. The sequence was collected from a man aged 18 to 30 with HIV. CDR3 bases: TGTGCCAGCAGCGGGGGGGTTGACACTGAAGCTTTCTTT. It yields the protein CASSGGVDTEAFF.